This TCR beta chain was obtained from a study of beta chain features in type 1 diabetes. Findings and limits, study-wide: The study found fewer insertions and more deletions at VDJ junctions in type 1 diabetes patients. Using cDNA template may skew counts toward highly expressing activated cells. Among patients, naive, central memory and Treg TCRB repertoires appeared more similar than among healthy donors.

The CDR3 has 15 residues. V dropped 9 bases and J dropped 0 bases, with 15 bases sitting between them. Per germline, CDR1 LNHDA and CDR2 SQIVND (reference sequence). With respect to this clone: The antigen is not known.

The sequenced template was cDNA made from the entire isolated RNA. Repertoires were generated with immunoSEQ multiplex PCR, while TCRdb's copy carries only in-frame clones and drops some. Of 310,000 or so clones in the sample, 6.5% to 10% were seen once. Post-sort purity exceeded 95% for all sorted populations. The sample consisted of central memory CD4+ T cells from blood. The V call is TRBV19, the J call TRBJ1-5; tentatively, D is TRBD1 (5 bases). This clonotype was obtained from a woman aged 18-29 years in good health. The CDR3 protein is CASTDSTYSNQPQHF. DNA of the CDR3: TGTGCCAGCACTGACAGCACATATAGCAATCAGCCCCAGCATTTT.